This is a list of T cell receptor beta chains from one sample in a study of siplizumab effects on memory and regulatory T cells. Assay: immunoSEQ multiplex PCR; the TCRdb copy retains only in-frame clones and omits some. The profile shows approximately 100,000 clones, about 91% of them singletons. Material: CD4+ T cells sorted from blood. The receptor source for this set is a human donor in good health. Some clones in this sample may be carry-over from other donors' samples. Both conserved end residues are trimmed from each CDR3.

>TRBV7-9|TRBJ1-4
ASSPSTGLREKLF
>TRBV19|TRBJ2-5
ASSLREGLQETQY
>TRBV5-4|TRBJ2-1
ASSPDPSYNEQF
>TRBV29-1|TRBJ2-1
SVESGSYNEQF
>TRBV4-2|TRBJ1-1
ASRQGNRDTEAF
>TRBV5-1|TRBJ2-1
ASSPPTSGSLNEQF
>TRBV28|TRBJ2-2
ASRTGEPGELF
>TRBV21-1|TRBJ2-6
AMPPTGGGLSGANVLT
>TRBV10-3|TRBJ1-5
AISGGDNQPQH
>TRBV19|TRBJ2-1
ASSISRNNEQF
>TRBV7-9|TRBJ2-4
ASSLDQGAGAKNIQY
>TRBV7-9|TRBJ2-7
ASSLQGYEQY
>TRBV29-1|TRBJ2-5
SVEPGRLQETQY
>TRBV2|TRBJ2-3
ASSDNTQY
>TRBV19|TRBJ2-1
ASSTADRGRRHEQF
>TRBV2|TRBJ2-2
ASSERTGQTGELF
>TRBV10-1|TRBJ1-3
ASSRVLGSGNTIY
>TRBV7-9|TRBJ2-7
ASSEGQGGLEQY
>TRBV6-5|TRBJ2-7
ASSWDRGRSYEQY
>TRBV6-1|TRBJ1-2
ASSEAPTGTRLGGYT
>TRBV7-2|TRBJ1-1
ASSLGRTARRAF
>TRBV28|TRBJ1-2
ASSLGQGFAGYT
>TRBV15|TRBJ2-6
ATTAEGLSGANVLT
>TRBV18|TRBJ1-1
ASSPRMNTEAF
>TRBV5-8|TRBJ1-5
ASSLGSGNQPQH
>TRBV19|TRBJ2-2
GAGQSNTGELF
>TRBV19|TRBJ1-2
ASSMGTVSNGYT
>TRBV12-5|TRBJ2-5
ASGLGPGLGVETQY
>TRBV6-6|TRBJ1-1
ASRLGQVNTEAF
>TRBV7-6|TRBJ2-2
ASSFFPSGNTGELF
>TRBV19|TRBJ2-4
ASSIERTLSNIQY
>TRBV18|TRBJ2-3
ASSPTGLAGTNTQY